This T cell receptor beta chain is drawn from a study of spatial heterogeneity in lung cancer. For the study at large: TCR and UMI combinations that were unique each appeared, on average, more than ten times in raw reads. Study findings and constraints: Ubiquitous and regional expanded TCR counts mirrored ubiquitous and regional nonsynonymous mutation counts, respectively. Tumoral mutation counts were tracked by counts of expanded intratumoral alpha and beta TCRs.

This clonotype has ten or more counts. Antigen specificity is unknown. The CDR3 is 15 amino acids. Trimming stripped 5 bases from V and 1 base from J, with 13 bases between. A single record per CDR3 protein comes from TCRdb applying MiXCR to the 5' RACE reads. The sample contains a few thousand distinct CDR3 sequences, 7.5% to 10% of which appear only once. Time point given: sample taken at primary tumor resection. Sequencing covered unsorted whole RNA taken from tumor, nontumor lung or frozen PBMC. The sequence derives from a male donor with early-stage non-small cell lung cancer. The source material was lung tumor tissue, sampled at surgery. V is TRBV12-3 or TRBV12-4 and J is TRBJ2-3, with a weak D call TRBD1 (6 bases). The CDR3 spells CASSIQGRGTDTQYF. CDR3 bases: TGTGCCAGCAGTATACAGGGTCGGGGCACAGATACGCAGTATTTT.